The 23 T cell receptor beta chains below were found in one sample sequenced in a study of T cells after yellow fever vaccination. TCRdb recomputed calls from the 5' RACE reads with MiXCR, one row per CDR3 protein. The data show about 69,000 distinct CDR3 sequences, approximately 5% seen once. Sequenced material: CD4+ T cells sorted from PBMCs, taken approximately 15 days after the first yellow fever vaccination. Receptors originate from a man aged 18 to 29 who received the YFV17D yellow fever vaccine.

This clonotype was seen many times. This chain's CDR3 is CASSDSGSSYEQYF. Here the CDR3 DNA reads TGTGCCAGCAGTGACTCGGGGAGCTCCTACGAGCAGTACTTC. The chain has TRBV25-1 and TRBJ2-7; D perhaps matches TRBD2 (5 bases). Deletions cut 3 bases from V and 0 bases from J, with 9 bases between. Germline CDR1 and CDR2: MGHDK and SYGVNS. The CDR3 has 14 amino acids.

This clonotype was seen many times. V gene TRBV19 combines with J gene TRBJ2-1, with D hard to call. The germline CDR1 and CDR2 sequences are LNHDA and SQIVND (reference sequence). CDR3 size: 16 residues. V shed 6 bases and J shed 6 bases, with 21 bases lying between them. CDR3 loop: CASSLINLHSRNEQFF. The CDR3 coding sequence is TGTGCCAGTAGCCTTATTAATCTACACTCCCGCAATGAGCAGTTCTTC.

This clonotype was recorded many times. The J gene is TRBJ2-5, the V gene TRBV7-2, with a possible D match to TRBD2 (5 bases). The CDR3 has 14 residues. The V end was cut by 5 bases, the J end by 5 bases, with 15 bases between. The germline V gene has CDR1 SGHTA and CDR2 FQGNSA. CDR3 residues: CASSGISGWETQYF. The DNA of the CDR3 is TGTGCCAGCAGCGGAATCTCGGGGTGGGAGACCCAGTACTTC.

This clonotype has ten or more counts. DNA of the CDR3: TGTGCCTGGAGTTGGCCAGGGGGTGGCTACACCTTC. Amino acids: CAWSWPGGGYTF. This chain joins TRBV30 and TRBJ1-2; TRBD1 aligns across 7 bases. Per the germline V gene, CDR1 is GTSNPN and CDR2 is SVGIG (reference sequence). The CDR3 runs to 12 residues. Trimming removed 2 bases from V and 7 bases from J; junction bases left unmatched: 4.

This clonotype was detected many times. The chain links TRBV7-2 to TRBJ2-7; no clear D. Germline loops: CDR1 SGHTA, CDR2 FQGNSA. This CDR3 spans 14 amino acids. V shed 0 bases and J shed 4 bases, with 10 bases lying between them. The CDR3 loop reads CASSLAYDQYEQYF. CDR3 in DNA: TGTGCCAGCAGCTTAGCTTACGATCAGTACGAGCAGTACTTC.

The table lists this clonotype with many counts. The CDR3 nucleotides read TGTGCCAGCAGTCACACCCGGACGCAAGACGACGGTGGCTACACCTTC. Translation gives CASSHTRTQDDGGYTF. This chain joins TRBV12-3 or TRBV12-4 and TRBJ1-2; no firm D call. The CDR3 is 16 amino acids. V lost 5 bases and J lost 7, with 23 bases in between.

This clonotype was detected ten times or more. The chain joins TRBV7-2 to TRBJ2-7; 9 positions agree with TRBD1. The CDR3 totals 14 residues. After removal of 1 base from V and 2 bases from J, the junction contained 0 bases not matched to a gene. Per germline, CDR1 SGHTA and CDR2 FQGNSA. The CDR3 bases are TGTGCCAGCAGCTTAGGACAGGGGGCCTACGAGCAGTACTTC. This codes for CASSLGQGAYEQYF.

This chain uses TRBV28 with TRBJ2-6; D unresolved. Germline-derived CDR1 and CDR2 are MDHEN and SYDVKM. This CDR3 has 16 residues. V gave up 2 bases and J gave up 0 bases, with 8 bases separating them. The CDR3 bases are TGTGCCAGCAGTTTAGCGTGGGGCTCTGGGGCCAACGTCCTGACTTTC. Its protein product is CASSLAWGSGANVLTF.

In this sample, this clonotype turned up many times. This chain links TRBV29-1 with TRBJ2-1, with D perhaps matching TRBD2 (5 bases). Trimming cost V 1 base and J 7 bases, with 23 bases left between them. The germline V gene encodes CDR1 SQVTM and CDR2 ANQGSEA. The CDR3 runs 17 residues. The DNA of the CDR3 is TGCAGCGTTGAAGGTCGTTCGGGATTGGGGTTTGGAAATGAGCAGTTCTTC. This translates into CSVEGRSGLGFGNEQFF.

This clonotype was observed at least ten times. The chain combines TRBV7-9 with TRBJ1-2; 8 positions agree with TRBD1. Germline loops: CDR1 SEHNR, CDR2 FQNEAQ (reference sequence). V lost 5 bases to trimming and J lost 8 bases; unmatched junction nucleotides: 7. The CDR3 covers 13 residues. Written as DNA, the CDR3 is TGTGCCAGCAGCCCGAGGACAGGGTACGGCTACACCTTC. Translation gives CASSPRTGYGYTF.

This clonotype was counted at least ten times. The chain joins TRBV12-3 or TRBV12-4 to TRBJ2-4, with a weak D call TRBD2 (6 bases). The V gene lost 11 bases and the J gene lost 1 base, with 15 bases spanning the gap. The CDR3 has 14 residues. This CDR3 is CASSEGPAKNIQYF. DNA for the CDR3: TGTGCCTCCTCGGAGGGGCCCGCCAAAAACATTCAGTACTTC.

This clonotype appeared many times. The chain recombines TRBV20-1 with TRBJ2-1; a possible D gene is TRBD1 (6 bases). Germline V gene sequence: CDR1 DFQATT, CDR2 SNEGSKA (reference sequence). Trimming stripped 8 bases from V and 6 bases from J, with 17 bases between. The CDR3 is made up of 13 amino acids. CDR3 region: CSSTGLHANEQFF. CDR3 coding DNA: TGCAGTTCCACAGGGTTGCACGCCAATGAGCAGTTCTTC.

In this sample, this clonotype turned up many times. The chain has TRBV5-1 and TRBJ2-2, with TRBD1 matching 7 bases. Germline V gene data show CDR1 as SGHRS and CDR2 as YFSETQ. CDR3 size: 15 residues. V lost 4 bases to trimming and J lost 3 bases; unmatched junction nucleotides: 6. Here the CDR3 DNA reads TGCGCCAGCAGCCCCGGGACAGCCTACACCGGGGAGCTGTTTTTT. Translating it yields CASSPGTAYTGELFF.

There are many counts of this clonotype. The CDR3 is CASSLEGQVYGYTF. The CDR3 bases are TGTGCCAGCAGCTTAGAAGGACAGGTCTATGGCTACACCTTC. The chain couples TRBV7-2 to TRBJ1-2; 7 positions match TRBD1. CDR1 SGHTA and CDR2 FQGNSA come from the germline V gene. CDR3 length: 14 residues. J was trimmed by 4 bases and V by 1 base; bases with no gene match: 3.

This clonotype has at least ten counts. The gene calls are TRBV6-5 and TRBJ2-5, with D possibly called TRBD1 or TRBD2 (5 bases each). The CDR3 runs to 16 residues. Deletions cut 3 bases from V and 9 bases from J, with 23 bases between. Germline CDR1 and CDR2: MNHEY and SVGAGI. The CDR3 sequence is CASSYMPGTQSSAQYF. In DNA form, the CDR3 reads TGTGCCAGCAGTTATATGCCGGGGACCCAATCATCGGCCCAGTACTTC.

This clonotype was picked up many times. The gene calls are TRBV29-1 and TRBJ1-4; no clear D gene. Germline values: CDR1 SQVTM, CDR2 ANQGSEA. This CDR3 comprises 14 residues. The ends were cut back, 6 bases at V and 7 bases at J, with 18 bases in the middle. CDR3 protein: CSVSLGVASEKLFF. DNA for the CDR3: TGCAGCGTGAGCCTCGGCGTGGCTAGTGAAAAACTGTTTTTT.

This clonotype was detected ten times or more. The CDR3 sequence: CASSGGGLNNEQFF. The CDR3 DNA is TGCGCCAGCAGCGGCGGGGGGTTAAACAATGAGCAGTTCTTC. V and J are TRBV5-1 and TRBJ2-1, with 8 bases lining up with TRBD2. This CDR3 has 14 residues. Germline CDR1 and CDR2: SGHRS and YFSETQ. V was clipped by 4 bases and J by 5 bases; unmatched bases: 5.

The table lists this clonotype with many counts. The gene calls are TRBV28 and TRBJ1-2; no clear D. V lost 8 bases and J lost 5, with 15 bases in between. This CDR3 spans 13 amino acids. The germline V gene has CDR1 MDHEN and CDR2 SYDVKM. The CDR3 sequence: CASGSRHTYGYTF. The DNA of the CDR3 is TGTGCCAGCGGATCTCGCCATACATATGGCTACACCTTC.

This clonotype occurred a few times. This may stem from a read error, because a much larger clone lies one nucleotide away. The chain is built from TRBV18 and TRBJ2-1; D is unclear. The germline gives CDR1 KGHSH, CDR2 LQKENI. Trimming took off 3 bases at V and 9 bases at J, with 15 bases between the two ends. The CDR3 extends over 14 amino acids. CDR3 loop: CASSPEVVSGEQFF. The CDR3 nucleotides are TGTGCCAGCTCACCGGAAGTTGTATCGGGTGAGCAGTTCTTC.

This clonotype was counted ten times or more. The chain couples TRBV6-1 to TRBJ2-7, with TRBD1 matching 8 bases. Per germline, CDR1 MNHNS and CDR2 SASEGT. The CDR3 contains 13 residues. V shed 6 bases, J shed 2 bases, and the junction held 3 bases outside the gene matches. CDR3 coding DNA: TGTGCCAGCAGGGAGGACAGGGCCTACGAGCAGTACGTC. Protein sequence: CASREDRAYEQYV.

Ten or more counts support this clonotype. The rearrangement links TRBV12-3 or TRBV12-4 to TRBJ1-2, with D uncertain. V shed 0 bases and J shed 10 bases, with 9 bases lying between them. This CDR3 has 12 residues. CDR3 in amino acids: CASSLADGDYTF. The CDR3 DNA reads TGTGCCAGCAGTTTAGCGGATGGGGACTACACCTTC.

This clonotype has a count of ten or more. The CDR3 sequence: CSVDFMNTGELFF. The CDR3 DNA reads TGCAGCGTTGATTTCATGAACACCGGGGAGCTGTTTTTT. The chain carries TRBV29-1 and TRBJ2-2; no clear D. This CDR3 is built from 13 residues. The germline CDR1 and CDR2 sequences are SQVTM and ANQGSEA. Between the trimmed V and J ends, which lost 3 bases and 1 base, there was a span of 6 bases.

This clonotype was picked up many times. This chain connects TRBV11-2 to TRBJ2-3; weak D call: TRBD1 (5 bases). In germline, CDR1 is SGHAT, CDR2 FQNNGV. This CDR3 has 12 residues. V was shortened by 5 bases and J by 4 bases, with 7 bases between the two germline ends. The DNA of the CDR3 is TGTGCCAGCAGCAGGGGCCCAGATACGCAGTATTTT. Translating it yields CASSRGPDTQYF.